This T cell receptor beta chain originates from a study of T cell changes during pregnancy in multiple sclerosis. J was trimmed by 6 bases and V by 4 bases; bases with no gene match: 8. This CDR3 region has 15 residues. The germline gives CDR1 SGHDT, CDR2 YYEEEE. Only in-frame clones appear in the TCRdb table, and some are missing; sequencing was by immunoSEQ multiplex PCR. This table has approximately 57,000 clones, about 90% appearing once. The chain has TRBV5-6 and TRBJ2-1, with 9 positions matching TRBD2. The source was CD4+ T cells from peripheral blood mononuclear cells, collected in the second trimester of pregnancy. This clonotype originated in a female donor with multiple sclerosis, enrolled in a pregnancy study. This CDR3 reads CASSPASGDPNEQFF. The CDR3 bases are TGTGCCAGCAGCCCCGCTAGCGGGGATCCCAATGAGCAGTTCTTC.